The 12 T cell receptor beta chains below were found in one sample sequenced in a study of Tregs in tolerant kidney transplant recipients. TCRdb keeps only in-frame clones here, not all; method: immunoSEQ multiplex PCR. The table has under 20,000 clones, roughly 50% seen once. After about 6 days with irradiated graft donor PBMCs, CFSE-labeled recipient PBMCs were FACS-sorted. Antigens for these TCRs are unknown. Sequenced material: CD4+ T cells from blood cultured with allogeneic cells, taken before the transplant. The receptors shown here come from a human patient who received a combined kidney and bone marrow transplant.

This clone has more than one count but fewer than ten. This chain uses TRBV5-4 with TRBJ2-3; 15 bases are shared with TRBD2. This CDR3 region has 18 residues. V lost 4 bases, J lost 1 base, and 7 bases stayed unmatched. In germline, CDR1 is SGHNT, CDR2 YYREEE (reference sequence). CDR3 sequence reads: CASSLGLAGGRGTDTQYF. In DNA, the CDR3 is TGTGCCAGCAGCCTTGGACTAGCGGGGGGGCGGGGCACAGATACGCAGTATTTT.

By share, this clone ranks as medium-sized (0.01 to 0.1%). The gene calls are TRBV4-3 and TRBJ1-2; tentatively, D is TRBD1 (6 bases). V lost 0 bases to trimming and J lost 4 bases, with 21 bases between them. Per germline, CDR1 LGHNA and CDR2 YSLEER. CDR3 size: 18 residues. The CDR3 bases are TGCGCCAGCAGCCAAGATTCCCGTCGAAGGGGGGGGCTCTATGGCTACACCTTC. It is translated as CASSQDSRRRGGLYGYTF.

The J gene is TRBJ1-2, the V gene TRBV7-9; TRBD1 matches at 8 bases. The V segment lost 1 base and the J segment 4 bases; nucleotides outside the gene matches: 5. Germline lookup yields CDR1 SEHNR and CDR2 FQNEAQ (reference sequence). The CDR3 has 15 amino acids. The CDR3 here is CASSLGGTGTYGYTF. In DNA form, the CDR3 reads TGTGCCAGCAGCTTAGGGGGGACAGGCACCTATGGCTACACCTTC.

The chain carries TRBV7-2 and TRBJ2-2; 7 bases map to TRBD1. The V and J ends lost 6 bases and 5 bases, in that order; junction bases with no gene match: 6. The CDR3 covers 14 residues. Germline-derived CDR1 and CDR2 are SGHTA and FQGNSA. This CDR3 is CASRRQGGTGELFF. CDR3 bases: TGTGCCAGCAGGCGACAGGGTGGGACCGGGGAGCTGTTTTTT.

This chain links TRBV27 with TRBJ2-1; D perhaps matches TRBD2 (5 bases). Trimming shortened V by 3 bases and J by 13 bases, and 13 bases separated the two germline ends. The length of the CDR3 is 12 residues. Looked up from germline, CDR1 is MNHEY and CDR2 is SMNVEV (reference sequence). The CDR3 DNA is TGTGCCAGCAGTTTGAGTGGCCGGGGTCAGTTCTTC. Encoded protein: CASSLSGRGQFF.

The rearrangement uses TRBV7-8 and TRBJ1-2, with 9 bases matching TRBD1. CDR1 is SGHVS and CDR2 is FQNEAQ in the germline V gene. V was clipped by 1 base and J by 8 bases; unmatched bases: 5. The CDR3 totals 14 residues. CDR3 region: CASSLGRGQGGYTF. The CDR3 nucleotides are TGTGCCAGCAGCTTAGGCAGGGGACAGGGAGGCTACACCTTC.

The chain recombines TRBV4-2 with TRBJ2-1; 7 positions match TRBD2. This CDR3 comprises 16 residues. The V gene end was trimmed by 5 bases and the J gene end by 1 base; junction bases not matched to a gene: 8. From germline, CDR1 is LGHNA and CDR2 YNFKEQ. This CDR3 reads CASSLAGALSYNEQFF. The CDR3 DNA reads TGTGCCAGCAGCTTGGCGGGAGCCCTGTCCTACAATGAGCAGTTCTTC.

The chain is built from TRBV21-1 and TRBJ2-1; TRBD2 is the table's D call and was not checked against the DNA. TRBV21-1 is noted as a pseudogene. This CDR3 is 17 amino acids long. The CDR3 DNA is TGTGCCAGCGACCCTCTACGACTAGCGGGGGGGCCTCATGAGCAGTTCTTC. Translation: CASDPLRLAGGPHEQFF.

The chain couples TRBV7-9 to TRBJ2-2, with D possibly TRBD1 on 6 matching bases. From germline, CDR1 is SEHNR and CDR2 FQNEAQ (reference sequence). The CDR3 is 15 amino acids. Trimming left V 2 bases short and J 9 bases short, with 16 bases between. The CDR3 DNA reads TGTGCCAGCAGCTTAAGGCAGGGGCGTTTTCGGGAGCTGTTTTTT. Protein product: CASSLRQGRFRELFF.

The rearrangement joins TRBV6-5 to TRBJ1-5; D may be TRBD1 (5 bases). Trimming shortened V by 5 bases and J by 2 bases, and 7 bases separated the two germline ends. The CDR3 consists of 13 residues. Germline-derived CDR1 and CDR2 are MNHEY and SVGAGI. The CDR3 reads CASSEGGNQPQHF. The CDR3 nucleotides are TGTGCCAGCAGTGAAGGGGGCAATCAGCCCCAGCATTTT.

This clone is classed as medium-sized. The chain employs TRBV6-4 and TRBJ1-4; 7 nucleotides match TRBD1. The CDR3 length is 12 residues. Trimming removed 8 bases from V and 5 bases from J; junction bases left unmatched: 2. Germline V gene lookup returns CDR1 MRHNA and CDR2 SNTAGT. CDR3 bases: TGTGCCAGCCGGGACAGCAATGAAAAACTGTTTTTT. Protein product: CASRDSNEKLFF.

The sample holds a few counts of this clone. This chain links TRBV6-5 with TRBJ2-4; weak D call: TRBD2 (5 bases). This CDR3 is built from 16 residues. V dropped 0 bases and J dropped 3 bases, with 12 bases sitting between them. Germline V lookup: CDR1 MNHEY, CDR2 SVGAGI. CDR3 residues: CASSYSRVGGKNIQYF. DNA of the CDR3: TGTGCCAGCAGTTACTCGAGGGTGGGTGGCAAAAACATTCAGTACTTC.